This T cell receptor beta chain was documented in a study of read filtering for tumor transcriptome and immune sequencing. V lost 3 bases to trimming and J lost 4 bases, with 22 bases between them. The CDR3 is made up of 18 amino acids. From germline, CDR1 is SGHVS and CDR2 FQNEAQ. This clonotype has at least ten counts. The library was built from around 400 ng RNA with molecular barcoded adaptors for alpha/delta and beta/gamma chains. One entry per CDR3 protein, called by TCRdb with MiXCR from the reads. The repertoire holds some 46,000 distinct CDR3 sequences, around 20% seen once, with 30% to 45% in the top ten.

The sequencing sample was made of a population of CD138-negative cells sorted from bone marrow. J is TRBJ2-1 and V is TRBV7-8; tentative D call: TRBD1 (6 bases). This clonotype originated in a donor over 35 with multiple myeloma. The CDR3: CASSFWGRAATSYNEQFF. CDR3 nucleotide sequence: TGTGCCAGCAGCTTCTGGGGGCGGGCCGCTACGTCTTACAATGAGCAGTTCTTC.